This T cell receptor beta chain was sequenced during a study of Tregs in tolerant kidney transplant recipients. Notes on the study in general: The small number of patients limits these findings pending further validation. In tolerant patients, donor-specific Tregs outgrew total Tregs, suggesting antigen-driven expansion.

Notes on this clone: What it recognizes is unknown.

Related graft donors supplied nonmyeloablative bone marrow transplants, and mixed chimerism was transient. CD4+CD25+CD127- Tregs, CD4+CD25- non-Tregs, CD4 and CD8 cells were sorted. Only in-frame clones appear in the TCRdb table, and some are missing; sequencing was by immunoSEQ multiplex PCR. The repertoire table contains about 31,000 clones. This receptor was identified in a human patient who received a combined kidney and bone marrow transplant. Some of these T cells may belong to the graft donor. The specimen was CD4+ T cells from blood (PBMCs), collected 24 months after the transplant.

The sequenced CDR3 bases are TGTGCCAGTAGTGTCGGGTCTATAGGTGGTAATGAG. It is translated as CASSVGSIGGNE. The CDR3 in its entirety is CASSVGSIGGNEQFF. The chain carries TRBV19 and TRBJ2-1; no definite D call. The CDR3 extends 3 residues past the end of the read, so its final part is completed from the germline J gene. The CDR3 sequence is 15 residues long. The germline V and J ends were trimmed by 5 bases and 7 bases, with 18 bases remaining between them. Germline V gives CDR1 LNHDA, CDR2 SQIVND (reference sequence).